Below, 20 T cell receptor beta chains from the same sample are listed, as sequenced in a study of blood T cell repertoires in COVID-19. Generated by immunoSEQ multiplex PCR, the TCRdb table keeps only in-frame clones and is missing some. This repertoire shows fewer than 250,000 clones, 80% to 95% found once; its top ten account for 0.8% to 0.95%. The material sequenced was peripheral blood. These receptors all come from a man aged 25-40 years with COVID-19, enrolled during active disease.

The chain links TRBV5-1 to TRBJ1-3; D gene unclear. The CDR3 loop spans 16 amino acids. Trimming pared 1 base from V and 0 bases from J, leaving 11 bases between. Germline CDR1 and CDR2: SGHRS and YFSETQ. As DNA, the CDR3 is TGCGCCAGCAGCTTGCGTCCGAGCCCCTCTGGAAACACCATATATTTT. Translated: CASSLRPSPSGNTIYF.

The gene calls are TRBV6-5 and TRBJ1-3, with D possibly matching TRBD1 (5 bases). The CDR3 totals 15 residues. V was cut by 2 bases and J by 4 bases, with 12 bases left in between. Germline V gene lookup returns CDR1 MNHEY and CDR2 SVGAGI. The CDR3 nucleotides are TGTGCCAGCAGTTACGATGGGGCGGCGGGAAACACCATATATTTT. Its translation is CASSYDGAAGNTIYF.

This chain links TRBV10-3 with TRBJ2-1; 8 bases agree with TRBD2. The germline V gene has CDR1 ENHRY and CDR2 SYGVKD. After removal of 10 bases from V and 6 bases from J, the junction contained 5 bases not matched to a gene. CDR3 length: 12 amino acids. CDR3 DNA sequence: TGTGCCAGCGCCCGGGGGGGCAATGAGCAGTTCTTC. Protein: CASARGGNEQFF.

In this sample, this clone turned up once. J is TRBJ2-6 and V is TRBV9; a weak D match, TRBD1 (6 bases). The germline V and J ends were trimmed by 5 bases and 2 bases, with 17 bases remaining between them. The germline V gene has CDR1 SGDLS and CDR2 YYNGEE. CDR3 length: 17 amino acids. The CDR3 nucleotides read TGTGCCAGCAGTTCAGGGGACCGCATCCCTGGGGCCAACGTCCTGACTTTC. This encodes CASSSGDRIPGANVLTF.

The gene calls are TRBV13 and TRBJ2-5; 10 bases are shared with TRBD1. V was clipped by 5 bases and J by 1 base; unmatched bases: 13. Germline CDR1 and CDR2: PRHDT and FYEKMQ (reference sequence). The CDR3 totals 18 residues. The CDR3 is CASSGNWDRGSTQETQYF. The CDR3 region has the DNA TGTGCCAGCAGCGGGAATTGGGACAGGGGCTCGACCCAAGAGACCCAGTACTTC.

J is TRBJ1-5 and V is TRBV30; 9 positions agree with TRBD1. The CDR3 covers 13 residues. Trimming cost V 2 bases and J 5 bases; bases outside gene matches: 1. Per the germline V gene, CDR1 is GTSNPN and CDR2 is SVGIG (reference sequence). The CDR3 here is CAWSRTGDQPQHF. CDR3 in DNA: TGTGCCTGGAGTCGGACAGGGGATCAGCCCCAGCATTTT. Variable domain in full (rest from reference TRBV30 and TRBJ1-5): SQTIHQWPATLVQPVGSPLSLECTVEGTSNPNLYWYRQAAGRGLQLLFYSVGIGQISSEVPQNLSASRPQDRQFILSSKKLLLSDSGFYLCAWSRTGDQPQHFGDGTRLSIL.

The rearrangement links TRBV19 to TRBJ1-2, with a possible D match to TRBD1 (6 bases). CDR3 length equals 15 residues. The germline V gene has CDR1 LNHDA and CDR2 SQIVND (reference sequence). V lost 5 bases and J lost 4, with 17 bases in between. The CDR3 nucleotides are TGTGCCAGTAGTCCGGGACACTCAGTCTCCTATGGCTACACCTTC. Protein product: CASSPGHSVSYGYTF.

The chain has TRBV7-3 and TRBJ1-2, with D possibly matching TRBD1 (5 bases). CDR1 and CDR2 from the germline V gene are SGHTA and FQGTGA. The CDR3 has 14 amino acids. Trimming removed 5 bases at V and 7 bases at J, with 17 bases between. The CDR3 DNA sequence: TGTGCCAGCAGCCCGAGGGTGGGGGACTCTGGCTACACCTTC. Translation gives CASSPRVGDSGYTF.

The chain joins TRBV3-1 (or the pseudogene TRBV3-2) to TRBJ2-7; maybe TRBD1 (6 bases). The ends were cut back, 6 bases at V and 3 bases at J, with 15 bases in the middle. In germline, CDR1 is LGHDT, CDR2 YNNKEL (reference sequence). The CDR3 contains 14 residues. The CDR3 region is CASRQSGQHYEQYF. Here the CDR3 DNA reads TGTGCCAGCAGACAATCTGGACAGCACTACGAGCAGTACTTC.

The rearrangement joins TRBV5-1 to TRBJ2-1; 10 bases line up with TRBD2. J was trimmed by 9 bases and V by 3 bases; bases with no gene match: 12. Germline CDR1 and CDR2: SGHRS and YFSETQ. The CDR3 length is 16 residues. The CDR3 DNA is TGCGCCAGCAGCTACGGACTAGCGGCTACCTTTAGTGAGCAGTTCTTC. It yields the protein CASSYGLAATFSEQFF.

This chain joins TRBV6-5 and TRBJ1-1; a weak D match, TRBD1 (5 bases). This CDR3 is built from 13 residues. The V end lost 4 bases, the J end lost 8 bases, and 14 bases lay between the germline ends. Germline CDR1 reads MNHEY; CDR2 reads SVGAGI. CDR3 residues: CASSSGGGSEAFF. The CDR3 region has the DNA TGTGCCAGCAGTTCCGGGGGGGGATCCGAAGCTTTCTTT.

This chain joins TRBV29-1 and TRBJ2-7; D remains unclear. Germline V CDR1 and CDR2: SQVTM, ANQGSEA. Trimming pared 5 bases from V and 0 bases from J, leaving 11 bases between. CDR3 size: 13 residues. CDR3 sequence: CSVRLQTSYEQYF. In DNA form, the CDR3 reads TGCAGCGTTAGGCTACAGACCTCCTACGAGCAGTACTTC.

The gene calls are TRBV9 and TRBJ1-5; unclear D gene. Trimming took 3 bases from V and 3 from J, leaving 10 bases between them. This CDR3 is 14 amino acids long. Germline V gene sequence: CDR1 SGDLS, CDR2 YYNGEE. The CDR3 here is CASSGGEYNQPQHF. Here the CDR3 DNA reads TGTGCCAGCAGCGGTGGGGAGTACAATCAGCCCCAGCATTTT.

The gene calls are TRBV5-1 and TRBJ2-5, with D possibly being TRBD2 (5 bases). The CDR3 sequence is 15 residues long. The V end lost 0 bases, the J end lost 5 bases, and 14 bases lay between the germline ends. Germline CDR1 and CDR2: SGHRS and YFSETQ. This CDR3 is CASSLGWTQRETQYF. CDR3 in DNA: TGCGCCAGCAGCTTGGGTTGGACTCAGCGGGAGACCCAGTACTTC.

The chain uses TRBV9 and TRBJ2-3, with 8 bases aligning to TRBD2. V dropped 4 bases and J dropped 12; count of bases not matched to a gene: 10. Germline V lookup: CDR1 SGDLS, CDR2 YYNGEE. The CDR3 runs 13 residues. The CDR3 loop is CASSTRQAGVQYF. Written as DNA, the CDR3 is TGTGCCAGCAGCACGAGACAAGCGGGGGTACAGTATTTT.

The rearrangement joins TRBV21-1 to TRBJ2-7; TRBD2, as called in the table, went unchecked against the DNA. TRBV21-1 is a pseudogene locus. The length of the CDR3 is 15 residues. The CDR3 nucleotides read TGTGCCAGCAGCAAGGACGGGGAGGAAGAAAACGAGCAGTACTTC. Translating it yields CASSKDGEEENEQYF.

The rearrangement joins TRBV4-1 to TRBJ1-3; no clear D. The CDR3 totals 16 residues. V dropped 4 bases and J dropped 0 bases, with 13 bases sitting between them. CDR1 and CDR2 (germline): MGHRA, YSYEKL. The CDR3 is CASSPSAPSSGNTIYF. CDR3 DNA sequence: TGCGCCAGCAGCCCAAGCGCCCCGAGCTCTGGAAACACCATATATTTT.

This chain uses TRBV6-1 with TRBJ1-5; D not certain. Deletions cut 2 bases from V and 3 bases from J, with 5 bases between. The germline V gene has CDR1 MNHNS and CDR2 SASEGT. This CDR3 is 13 amino acids long. This CDR3 is CASSEQVNQPQHF. CDR3 DNA: TGTGCCAGCAGTGAACAGGTCAATCAGCCCCAGCATTTT.

This chain connects TRBV6-5 to TRBJ2-7; 7 bases line up with TRBD2. Germline trimming cut 6 bases from V and 5 bases from J; bases unmatched to any gene: 4. CDR3 size: 12 residues. CDR1 MNHEY and CDR2 SVGAGI come from the germline V gene. The CDR3 is CASRSGANEQYF. As DNA, the CDR3 is TGTGCCAGCAGGAGCGGGGCAAACGAGCAGTACTTC.

The V call is TRBV6-5, the J call TRBJ2-5; 11 positions agree with TRBD2. The CDR3 has 15 residues. J gave up 6 bases and V 1 base, and 4 bases lay outside the gene matches. Germline lookup yields CDR1 MNHEY and CDR2 SVGAGI. For the CDR3, the DNA is TGTGCCAGCAGTTACTTGGCTAGCGGGGGGCAGACCCAGTACTTC. As protein: CASSYLASGGQTQYF.